This TCR beta chain was identified during a study of blood T cell repertoires in COVID-19 (TCRdb year 2020). For the wider study: The collaborator samples originated in the United States, Italy and Spain and spanned the acute and convalescent phases of COVID-19. The prospective study material was composed of cDNA or gDNA derived from T cells, B-cell-depleted T cells, or PBMCs. The dataset comprised deeply sampled blood TCRbeta repertoires from subjects exposed to, actively infected with, or recovered from COVID-19. A freely available public database, intended as a resource for researchers studying the immune response to SARS-CoV-2, is where the repertoires were released. The samples were drawn from two sources: the first 160 participants of the ongoing ImmuneRACE study, and 1,254 subjects contributed by 6 global collaborators. The sample metadata nearly always contained a de-identified subject ID, COVID-19 status, age in years and sex. Where HLA class I and class II types were available, the types were taken from metadata supplied by the sample provider, not from assay-based typing.

Unmatched junction bases come to 10, with V trimmed by 5 bases and J by 6 bases. The germline V gene gives CDR1 as MNHEY and CDR2 as SVGAGI. Including the terminal cysteine and phenylalanine, the CDR3 comprises 15 residues. Only the CDR3 DNA is retained, 45 bases long and in frame from the first base. Each collaborating institution followed its own protocols to collect whole blood in K2EDTA tubes. For TCRbeta analysis, collaborator samples were shipped as frozen whole blood, as isolated PBMCs, or as DNA extracted from either sample type. The immunoSEQ Assay, a bias-controlled multiplex PCR, was used to amplify TCRbeta CDR3 regions from genomic DNA. The authors' pipeline ran thus. The number of nucleated cells in each sample was estimated by amplification of reference gene primers within the assay. To quantify the absolute abundance of each unique TCRbeta CDR3 rearrangement, sequence reads were collapsed and filtered. For each sample, productive Simpson clonality was calculated by taking the square root of Simpson's diversity index across productive rearrangements. TCRdb limited this immuneACCESS table to in-frame rearrangements with V and J called. A share of clones is missing; checked studies link under half to unresolved V genes, and the rest is unexplained. V, J and clone size were drawn from that table, and D and trimming were deduced from the DNA. The sample profile shows 130,000 to 150,000 clones; around 80% of them were found once. Together, the top ten hold 12% to 15% of the sample.

Broad study findings and their caveats: The quantity of clinical and demographic metadata differed by source and by participant and was supplied without curation.

Concerning this clone: What antigen it recognizes has not been identified. Per-base quality was not reported, and no clone a single base away is much larger than it.

The sample was peripheral blood. The clonotype was recovered from a human donor with acute or convalescent COVID-19. The donor label of this sample is uncertain. The sequence joins TRBV6-5 to TRBJ1-1, with 9 bases matching TRBD1. This receptor carries the CDR3 CASSPGTGRGAEAFF. The sequenced DNA is TGTGCCAGCAGTCCCGGGACAGGGAGGGGTGCTGAAGCTTTCTTT.